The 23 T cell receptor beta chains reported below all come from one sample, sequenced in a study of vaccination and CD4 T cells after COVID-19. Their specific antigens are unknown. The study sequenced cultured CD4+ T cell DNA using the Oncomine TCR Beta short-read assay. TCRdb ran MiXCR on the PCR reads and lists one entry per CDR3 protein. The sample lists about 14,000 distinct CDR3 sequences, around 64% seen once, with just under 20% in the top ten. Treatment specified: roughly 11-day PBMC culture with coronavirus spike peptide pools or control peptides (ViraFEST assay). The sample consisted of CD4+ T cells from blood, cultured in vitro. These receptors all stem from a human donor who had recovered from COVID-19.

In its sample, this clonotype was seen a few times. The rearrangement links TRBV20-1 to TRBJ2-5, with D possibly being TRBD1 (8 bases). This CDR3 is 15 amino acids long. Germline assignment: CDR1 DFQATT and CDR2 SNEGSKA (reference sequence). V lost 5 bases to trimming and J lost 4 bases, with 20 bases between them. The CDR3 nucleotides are TGCAGTGCTCCTAGGACAGGGAGGGCCGGAGAGACCCAGTACTTC. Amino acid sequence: CSAPRTGRAGETQYF.

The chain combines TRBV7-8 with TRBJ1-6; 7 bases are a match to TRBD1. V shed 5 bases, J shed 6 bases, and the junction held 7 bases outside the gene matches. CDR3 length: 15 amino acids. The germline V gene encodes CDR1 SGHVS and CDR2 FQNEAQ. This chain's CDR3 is CASSPRQGGNSPLHF. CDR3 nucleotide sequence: TGTGCCAGCAGCCCGAGACAGGGAGGTAATTCACCCCTCCACTTT.

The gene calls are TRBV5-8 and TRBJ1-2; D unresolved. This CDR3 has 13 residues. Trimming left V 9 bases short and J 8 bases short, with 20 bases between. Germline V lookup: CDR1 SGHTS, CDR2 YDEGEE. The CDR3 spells CAIKVRTSGGYTF. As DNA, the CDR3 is TGTGCCATCAAAGTCAGGACCTCCGGCGGCTACACCTTC.

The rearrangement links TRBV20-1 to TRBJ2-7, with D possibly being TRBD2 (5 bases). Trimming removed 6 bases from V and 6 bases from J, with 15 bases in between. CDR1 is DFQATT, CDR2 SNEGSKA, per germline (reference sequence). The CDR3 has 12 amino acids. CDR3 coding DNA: TGCAGTGCGAGATCCCCAGGAGGCGAGCAGTACTTC. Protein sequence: CSARSPGGEQYF.

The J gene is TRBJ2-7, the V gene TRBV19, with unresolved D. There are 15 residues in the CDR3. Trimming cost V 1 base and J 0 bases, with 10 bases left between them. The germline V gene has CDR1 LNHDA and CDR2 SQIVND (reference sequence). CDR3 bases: TGTGCCAGTAGTATAGTGGACGGTTACTCCTACGAGCAGTACTTC. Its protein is CASSIVDGYSYEQYF.

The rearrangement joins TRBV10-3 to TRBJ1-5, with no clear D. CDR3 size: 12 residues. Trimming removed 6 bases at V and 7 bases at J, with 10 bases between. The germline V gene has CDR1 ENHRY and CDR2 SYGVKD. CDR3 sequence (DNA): TGTGCCATCAGCGGTGGGGAGCAGCCCCAGCATTTT. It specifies CAISGGEQPQHF.

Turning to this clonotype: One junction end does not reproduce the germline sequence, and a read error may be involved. DNA for the CDR3: TGTGCCAGCAGCTACTTCAATGAGCAGTTCTTC. Translating gives CASSYFNEQFF. V usage is TRBV6-2 or TRBV6-3 and J usage is TRBJ2-1; D unresolved. Germline V lookup: CDR1 MNHEY, CDR2 SVGEGT. The CDR3 spans 11 residues.

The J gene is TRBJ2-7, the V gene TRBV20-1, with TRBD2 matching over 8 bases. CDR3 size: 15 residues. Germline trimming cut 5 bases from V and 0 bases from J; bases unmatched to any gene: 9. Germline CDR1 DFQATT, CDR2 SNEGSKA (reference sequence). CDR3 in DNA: TGCAGTGCTCCCCCGCGGGGGGCAAACTCCTACGAGCAGTACTTC. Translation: CSAPPRGANSYEQYF.

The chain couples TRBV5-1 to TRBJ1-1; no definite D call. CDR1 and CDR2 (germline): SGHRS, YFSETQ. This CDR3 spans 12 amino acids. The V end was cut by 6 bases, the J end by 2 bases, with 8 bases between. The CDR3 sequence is CASTSSNTEAFF. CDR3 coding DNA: TGCGCCAGCACCTCCAGTAACACTGAAGCTTTCTTT.

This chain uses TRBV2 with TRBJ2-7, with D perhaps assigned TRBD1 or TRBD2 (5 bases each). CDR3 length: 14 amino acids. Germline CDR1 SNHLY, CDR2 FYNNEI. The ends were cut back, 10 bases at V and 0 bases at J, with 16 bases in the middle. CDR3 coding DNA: TGTGCCACCCGGGGCACTTACCTCTCCTACGAGCAGTACTTC. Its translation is CATRGTYLSYEQYF.

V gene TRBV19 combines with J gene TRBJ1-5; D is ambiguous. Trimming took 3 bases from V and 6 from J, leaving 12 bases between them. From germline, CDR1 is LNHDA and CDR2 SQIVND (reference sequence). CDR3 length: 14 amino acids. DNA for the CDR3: TGTGCCAGTAGTATTAGCGATGCACGTCAGCCCCAGCATTTT. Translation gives CASSISDARQPQHF.

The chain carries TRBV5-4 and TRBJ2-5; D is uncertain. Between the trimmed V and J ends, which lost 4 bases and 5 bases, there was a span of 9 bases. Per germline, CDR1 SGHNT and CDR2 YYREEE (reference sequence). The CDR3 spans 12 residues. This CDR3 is CASSRDRETQYF. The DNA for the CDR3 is TGTGCCAGCAGCCGCGATAGGGAGACCCAGTACTTC.

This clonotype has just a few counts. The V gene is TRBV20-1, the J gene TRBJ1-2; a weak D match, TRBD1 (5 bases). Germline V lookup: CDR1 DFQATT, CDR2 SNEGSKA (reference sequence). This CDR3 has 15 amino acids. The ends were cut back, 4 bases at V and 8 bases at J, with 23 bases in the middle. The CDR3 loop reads CSANGAEGWGEGYTF. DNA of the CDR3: TGCAGTGCTAATGGGGCGGAGGGTTGGGGAGAAGGCTACACCTTC.

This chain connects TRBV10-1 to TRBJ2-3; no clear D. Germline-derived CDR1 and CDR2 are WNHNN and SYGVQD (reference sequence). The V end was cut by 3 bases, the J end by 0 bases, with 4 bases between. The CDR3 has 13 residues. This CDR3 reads CASSDRSTDTQYF. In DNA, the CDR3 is TGCGCCAGCAGTGATCGGAGCACAGATACGCAGTATTTT.

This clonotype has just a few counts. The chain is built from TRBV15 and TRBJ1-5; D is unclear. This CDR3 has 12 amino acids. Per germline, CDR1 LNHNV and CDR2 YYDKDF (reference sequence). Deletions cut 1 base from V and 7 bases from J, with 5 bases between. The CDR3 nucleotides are TGTGCCACCAGCAGAGGGGCCCAGCCCCAGCATTTT. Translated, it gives CATSRGAQPQHF.

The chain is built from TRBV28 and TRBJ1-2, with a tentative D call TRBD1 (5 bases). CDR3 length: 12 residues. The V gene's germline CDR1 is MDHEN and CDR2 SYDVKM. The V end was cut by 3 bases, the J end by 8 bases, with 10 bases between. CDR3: CASSLREGGYTF. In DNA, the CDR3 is TGTGCCAGCAGTTTGAGGGAGGGGGGCTACACCTTC.

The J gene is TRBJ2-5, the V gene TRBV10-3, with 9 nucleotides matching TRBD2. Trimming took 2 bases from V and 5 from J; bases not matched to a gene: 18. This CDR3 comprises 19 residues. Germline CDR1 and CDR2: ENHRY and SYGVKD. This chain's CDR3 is CAISENRGGKAGGRETQYF. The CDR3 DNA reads TGTGCCATCAGTGAGAATCGGGGGGGTAAAGCGGGAGGCCGGGAGACCCAGTACTTC.

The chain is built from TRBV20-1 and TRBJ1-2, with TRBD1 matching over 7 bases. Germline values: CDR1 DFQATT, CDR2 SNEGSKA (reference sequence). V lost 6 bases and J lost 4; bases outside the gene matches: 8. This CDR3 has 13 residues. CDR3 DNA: TGCAGTGCCAAGACCGGGACAGTCTATGGCTACACCTTC. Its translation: CSAKTGTVYGYTF.

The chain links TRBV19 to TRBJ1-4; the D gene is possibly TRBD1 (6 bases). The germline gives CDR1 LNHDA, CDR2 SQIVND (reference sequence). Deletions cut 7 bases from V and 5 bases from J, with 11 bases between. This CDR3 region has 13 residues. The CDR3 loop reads CASNRGLNEKLFF. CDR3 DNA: TGTGCCAGTAATCGGGGGCTCAATGAAAAACTGTTTTTT.

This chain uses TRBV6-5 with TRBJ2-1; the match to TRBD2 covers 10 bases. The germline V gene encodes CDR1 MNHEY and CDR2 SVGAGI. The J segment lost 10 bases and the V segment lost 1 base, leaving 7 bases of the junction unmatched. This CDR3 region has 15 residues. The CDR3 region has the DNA TGTGCCAGCAGTTACTGGAGCGGGGGGGCCCAGGAGCAGTTCTTC. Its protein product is CASSYWSGGAQEQFF.

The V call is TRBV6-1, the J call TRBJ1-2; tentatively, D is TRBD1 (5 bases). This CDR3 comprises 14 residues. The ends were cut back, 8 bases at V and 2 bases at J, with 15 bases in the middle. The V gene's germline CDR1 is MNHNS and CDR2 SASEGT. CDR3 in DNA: TGTGCCAGCTCCACCGAGGCAGGGAACTATGGCTACACCTTC. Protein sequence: CASSTEAGNYGYTF.

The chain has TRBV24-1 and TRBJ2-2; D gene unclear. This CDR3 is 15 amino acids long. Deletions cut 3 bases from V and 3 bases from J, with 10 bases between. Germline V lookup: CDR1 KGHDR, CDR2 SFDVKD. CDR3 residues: CATSDLPLYTGELFF. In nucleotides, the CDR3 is TGTGCCACCAGTGATCTCCCATTGTACACCGGGGAGCTGTTTTTT.

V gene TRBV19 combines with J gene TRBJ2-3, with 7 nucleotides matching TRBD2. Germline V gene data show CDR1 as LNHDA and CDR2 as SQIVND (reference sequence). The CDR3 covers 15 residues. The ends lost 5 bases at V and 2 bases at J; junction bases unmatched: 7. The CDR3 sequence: CASSVRAGHTDTQYF. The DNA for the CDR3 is TGTGCCAGTAGTGTAAGAGCGGGGCACACAGATACGCAGTATTTT.